This is a list of T cell receptor beta chains from one sample in a study of cytomegalovirus exposure and HLA in healthy donors. The repertoire was sequenced with immunoSEQ multiplex PCR; TCRdb's copy has only in-frame clones and lacks some. The sample holds roughly 230,000 clones, about 85% seen once. Sequencing input: PBMCs. The receptor set was obtained from a girl aged 2-10 years in good health and CMV-seronegative. The CDR3 runs from the conserved cysteine through the conserved F or W. D genes are given only for firm matches. A row's size may be missing; if present it is once, few, many or a size class.

j_call v_call clone_size d_call cdr3_nt cdr3_aa
TRBJ2-2 TRBV11-2 - - TGTGCCAGCAGCTCCAGGGTTACCGGGGAGCTGTTTTTT CASSSRVTGELFF
TRBJ1-2 TRBV20-1 - TRBD1 TGCAGCCCGGGACAGTGGTATGGCTACACCTTC CSPGQWYGYTF
TRBJ1-1 TRBV7-9 - - TGTGCCAGCAGCTTAACGGACGGCGGCAGGAGGATGGAGAACACTGAAGCTTTCTTT CASSLTDGGRRMENTEAFF
TRBJ1-1 TRBV2 - - TGTGCCAGCAGTGAAGCGCAAGGCAGCCTAGACACTGAAGCTTTCTTT CASSEAQGSLDTEAFF
TRBJ1-2 TRBV18 - TRBD1 TGTGCCAGCTCACCCGGGACAGGAGATTTCTATGGCTACACCTTC CASSPGTGDFYGYTF
TRBJ2-5 TRBV10-3 - - TGTGCCATCAGTGAGTTCCGCCGGGGAACGGAGACCCAGTACTTC CAISEFRRGTETQYF
TRBJ2-7 TRBV9 - TRBD2 TGTGCCAGCAGCCCCTTGGGGGGGATCAACGAGCAGTACTTC CASSPLGGINEQYF
TRBJ1-2 TRBV7-9 few TRBD1 TGTGCCAGCAGCCCGGGACAGGGGATAGGCTACACCTTC CASSPGQGIGYTF
TRBJ2-1 TRBV4-1 - TRBD2 TGCGCCAGCAGCCAAGGGGGGGGAACTCTGAACAATGAGCAGTTCTTC CASSQGGGTLNNEQFF
TRBJ2-5 TRBV5-1 once TRBD1 TGCGCCAGCAGCAAGGGACAGGAAGGGGAGACCCAGTACTTC CASSKGQEGETQYF
TRBJ2-2 TRBV6-1 few - TGTGCCAGCAGTGTAAACAGAAAAAACACCGGGGAGCTGTTTTTT CASSVNRKNTGELFF
TRBJ2-2 TRBV7-2 - TRBD1 TGTGCCAGCGGAAGGGACAGGGGCACCGGGGAGCTGTTTTTT CASGRDRGTGELFF
TRBJ2-5 TRBV9 once - TGTGCCAGCAGCGCCGCAGGAGGAGAGACCCAGTACTTC CASSAAGGETQYF
TRBJ2-7 TRBV19 - TRBD1 TGTGCCAGTAGCCGACAGGGGGCGACCGAGCAGTACTTC CASSRQGATEQYF
TRBJ2-7 TRBV5-1 - TRBD2 TGCGCCAGCAGCCAAAGCGGGGGGAGCTCCTACGAGCAGTACTTC CASSQSGGSSYEQYF
TRBJ2-7 TRBV4-2 - TRBD2 TGTGCCAGCAGCCAAGAGGGACTAGCAGTCTCCTACGAGCAGTACTTC CASSQEGLAVSYEQYF
TRBJ1-1 TRBV15 - - TGTGCCACCAGCAGAGTGGGCATCACTGAAGCTTTCTTT CATSRVGITEAFF
TRBJ2-5 TRBV5-4 - - TGTGCCAGCAGCTTGAAGGGGATTGGGGAGACCCAGTACTTC CASSLKGIGETQYF
TRBJ1-2 TRBV30 - - TGTGCCTGGAGTCACGCGGCTAACTATGGCTACACCTTC CAWSHAANYGYTF
TRBJ1-4 TRBV15 - - TGTGCCACCAACCAGGGTGTCGAAAAACTGTTTTTT CATNQGVEKLFF
TRBJ1-3 TRBV2 - - TGTGCCAGCAGTGAAGGCGCGGGAGGTAGAAACACCATATATTTT CASSEGAGGRNTIYF
TRBJ1-4 TRBV5-5 - TRBD1 TGTGCCAGCAGCCCGGACAGGGGGCGCGATGAAAAACTGTTTTTT CASSPDRGRDEKLFF
TRBJ2-5 TRBV27 - TRBD2 TGTGCCAGCAGTTCTAGCGGGAGGGCCGGGGAGACCCAGTACTTC CASSSSGRAGETQYF
TRBJ2-5 TRBV5-1 once - TGCGCCAGCAGCTTGGTTACTAGCTACCCTCTTACCCAGTACTTC CASSLVTSYPLTQYF
TRBJ1-1 TRBV15 - - TGTGCCACCAGCAGAGCGGGCACTGAAGCTTTCTTT CATSRAGTEAFF
TRBJ1-2 TRBV5-4 - TRBD1 TGTGCCAGCAGCCCCGGACAGGGACGGTACACCTTC CASSPGQGRYTF
TRBJ1-3 TRBV27 - - TGTGCCAGCAGTTTCGCTCAGGGAGGAGGAAACACCATATATTTT CASSFAQGGGNTIYF
TRBJ1-1 TRBV20-1 - - TGCAGTGCTAGCTACACTGAAGCTTTCTTT CSASYTEAFF
TRBJ1-5 TRBV2 - - TGTGCCAGCAGTGAAGCGCTTGGACCCAGAACAGGTCAGCCCCAGCATTTT CASSEALGPRTGQPQHF
TRBJ2-7 TRBV4-2 - TRBD1 TGTGCCAGCAGCCGAGGACAGGGGACCTACGAGCAGTACTTC CASSRGQGTYEQYF
TRBJ2-7 TRBV6-1 - TRBD1 TGTGCCAGCAGTGAAGTTACAGGGGGCTACGAGCAGTACTTC CASSEVTGGYEQYF